Below, 28 T cell receptor beta chains from the same sample are listed, as sequenced in a study of cytomegalovirus exposure and HLA in healthy donors. Amplification used 60 Vbeta primers and 13 Jbeta primers. The data were produced by immunoSEQ multiplex PCR, yet TCRdb's version contains in-frame clones alone and is incomplete. The sample holds around 300,000 clones; 65% to 85% are singletons and the top ten take about 2.2%. The sample consisted of PBMCs. All receptors derive from a female donor in good health and CMV-seronegative.

This clone appeared a few times. One end of the junction varies from germline; a read error may be responsible. This chain links TRBV7-7 with TRBJ2-1; D may be TRBD1 (5 bases). The CDR3 is 14 amino acids. CDR1 SSHAT and CDR2 FNYEAQ come from the germline V gene (reference sequence). CDR3 sequence reads: CASSLGAGNNEQFF. Written as DNA, the CDR3 is TGTGCTAGCAGCTTAGGGGCAGGGAACAATGAGCAGTTCTTC.

The chain couples TRBV7-6 to TRBJ2-1; 12 bases map to TRBD2. Germline lookup yields CDR1 SGHVS and CDR2 FNYEAQ. The CDR3 loop spans 20 amino acids. J was trimmed by 0 bases and V by 0 bases; bases with no gene match: 9. The CDR3 region is CASSLAGGTSGPSSYNEQFF. The CDR3 bases are TGTGCCAGCAGCTTAGCCGGGGGGACTAGCGGGCCGAGCTCCTACAATGAGCAGTTCTTC.

In its sample, this clone was seen a few times. The rearrangement joins TRBV6-1 to TRBJ1-1; D uncertain. This CDR3 region has 11 residues. CDR1 and CDR2 (germline): MNHNS, SASEGT. In nucleotides, the CDR3 is TGTGCACTCGACCGGGACACTGAAGCTTTCTTT. Its protein is CALDRDTEAFF.

This clone was recorded only once. J is TRBJ1-1 and V is TRBV19, with D tentatively TRBD1 (5 bases). Trimming stripped 6 bases from V and 6 bases from J, with 14 bases between. Germline V gives CDR1 LNHDA, CDR2 SQIVND (reference sequence). This CDR3 region has 13 residues. CDR3 sequence: CASRYQGFAEAFF. The CDR3 bases are TGTGCCAGTAGATATCAGGGTTTCGCTGAAGCTTTCTTT.

Only a few counts were recorded for this clone. V and J are TRBV6-1 and TRBJ1-3, with D unresolved. Germline CDR1 MNHNS, CDR2 SASEGT. This CDR3 spans 15 amino acids. The ends were cut back, 4 bases at V and 0 bases at J, with 10 bases in the middle. CDR3 region: CASSVERSSGNTIYF. As DNA, the CDR3 is TGTGCCAGCAGTGTGGAGCGTAGCTCTGGAAACACCATATATTTT.

This sequence joins TRBV5-1 and TRBJ2-7, with a weak D call TRBD2 (7 bases). Per germline, CDR1 SGHRS and CDR2 YFSETQ. CDR3 length: 15 amino acids. V lost 5 bases, J lost 7 bases, and 22 bases lay in between. The CDR3 DNA sequence: TGCGCCAGCAGACCCAACACACAGGGAGGGGGGGAGCAGTACTTC. Translation: CASRPNTQGGGEQYF.

The CDR3 protein is CASGGGLAGYNEQFF. Here the CDR3 DNA reads TGTGCCAGCGGGGGGGGGCTAGCGGGTTACAATGAGCAGTTCTTC. The chain has TRBV2 and TRBJ2-1, with 8 nucleotides matching TRBD2. J lost 4 bases, V lost 8 bases, and 10 bases had no gene match. The CDR3 loop spans 15 amino acids. Germline lookup yields CDR1 SNHLY and CDR2 FYNNEI.

The V call is TRBV7-2, the J call TRBJ2-5, with 9 bases lining up with TRBD2. The DNA matches TRBJ2-7 better at its end, which makes the J call doubtful. Germline V CDR1 and CDR2: SGHTA, FQGNSA. The CDR3 runs 16 residues. CDR3: CASSLVGGGGSYEQYF. The CDR3 DNA reads as TGTGCCAGCAGCTTAGTCGGCGGGGGGGGGTCCTACGAGCAGTACTTC.

The chain couples TRBV6-6 to TRBJ2-1; 8 positions match TRBD2. Germline V gene lookup returns CDR1 MNHNY and CDR2 SVGAGI (reference sequence). Trimming removed 2 bases from V and 4 bases from J; junction bases left unmatched: 4. The CDR3 sequence is 15 residues long. CDR3 loop: CASSYGLAGYNEQFF. The CDR3, as DNA: TGTGCCAGCAGTTACGGGCTAGCGGGTTACAATGAGCAGTTCTTC.

This clone was observed a few times. The CDR3 DNA reads as TGTGCCAGCAGTACGACAGGGGCGCCGAGGGAGCAGTACTTC. As protein: CASSTTGAPREQYF. The chain links TRBV27 to TRBJ2-7; 8 bases are shared with TRBD1. V was pared by 5 bases and J by 7 bases, with 10 bases of the junction left unmatched. CDR3 size: 14 residues. Per the germline V gene, CDR1 is MNHEY and CDR2 is SMNVEV (reference sequence).

The CDR3 region is CASSPTGAGELFF. The CDR3, as DNA: TGTGCCAGCAGCCCTACTGGTGCCGGGGAGCTGTTTTTT. This chain links TRBV11-3 with TRBJ2-2, with no clear D. The CDR3 consists of 13 residues. CDR1 and CDR2 (germline): SGHNT, YENEEA. V dropped 5 bases and J dropped 6 bases, with 10 bases sitting between them.

This chain joins TRBV5-1 and TRBJ2-1; tentatively, D is TRBD2 (6 bases). Germline values: CDR1 SGHRS, CDR2 YFSETQ. Trimming removed 2 bases from V and 4 bases from J, with 10 bases in between. The CDR3 runs to 14 residues. Written as DNA, the CDR3 is TGCGCCAGCAGCTTCGGCGGGACTTACAATGAGCAGTTCTTC. Translating gives CASSFGGTYNEQFF.

The CDR3, as DNA: TGTGCCAGCAGCTTAGTAGCGGCTAGCACAGATACGCAGTATTTT. Translating gives CASSLVAASTDTQYF. The J gene is TRBJ2-3, the V gene TRBV7-2, with D possibly TRBD2 on 6 matching bases. The CDR3 spans 15 residues. Germline loops: CDR1 SGHTA, CDR2 FQGNSA. Trimming left V 1 base short and J 0 bases short, with 8 bases between.

In this sample, this clone turned up a few times. J is TRBJ1-2 and V is TRBV29-1; 7 nucleotides align to TRBD1. This CDR3 contains 13 residues. Germline lookup yields CDR1 SQVTM and CDR2 ANQGSEA. The J segment lost 4 bases and the V segment lost 5 bases, leaving 7 bases of the junction unmatched. The DNA for the CDR3 is TGCAGCGTTTTTACAGGGGTCTTCTATGGCTACACCTTC. This sequence encodes CSVFTGVFYGYTF.

This clone came up a few times. J is TRBJ2-7 and V is TRBV28, with D hard to call. Germline CDR1 is MDHEN and CDR2 is SYDVKM. The CDR3 totals 12 residues. Trimming left V 8 bases short and J 4 bases short, with 12 bases between. The DNA of the CDR3 is TGTGCCAGCCTGAACAACCATTACGAGCAGTACTTC. Protein sequence: CASLNNHYEQYF.

This chain links TRBV30 with TRBJ2-5; D unresolved. CDR3 length equals 15 residues. Trimming left V 3 bases short and J 7 bases short, with 21 bases between. CDR1 GTSNPN and CDR2 SVGIG come from the germline V gene (reference sequence). The CDR3 bases are TGTGCCTGGAGCCGCATCGCGGCAGCAGCTTTGACCCAGTACTTC. As protein: CAWSRIAAAALTQYF.

V and J are TRBV5-1 and TRBJ2-7; possibly TRBD2 for D (5 bases). Trimming cost V 4 bases and J 6 bases, with 20 bases left between them. Germline CDR1 reads SGHRS; CDR2 reads YFSETQ. This CDR3 has 15 amino acids. The CDR3 loop reads CASSRNEPRGGEQYF. The CDR3 nucleotides read TGCGCCAGCAGCCGTAACGAACCCCGAGGAGGCGAGCAGTACTTC.

CDR3 loop: CASSRTPSMNTEAFF. CDR3 sequence (DNA): TGCGCCAGCAGCCGGACTCCTTCAATGAACACTGAAGCTTTCTTT. V is TRBV5-1 and J is TRBJ1-1; D not resolved. Germline lookup yields CDR1 SGHRS and CDR2 YFSETQ. The ends were cut back, 4 bases at V and 0 bases at J, with 13 bases in the middle. The CDR3 extends over 15 amino acids. Based on the CDR3 plus reference TRBV5-1 and TRBJ1-1, the full variable domain is KAGVTQTPRYLIKTRGQQVTLSCSPISGHRSVSWYQQTPGQGLQFLFEYFSETQRNKGNFPGRFSGRQFSNSRSEMNVSTLELGDSALYLCASSRTPSMNTEAFFGQGTRLTVV.

The chain links TRBV6-5 to TRBJ2-7; 9 bases agree with TRBD2. The CDR3 extends over 15 amino acids. V shed 2 bases and J 3 bases; nucleotides not matched to a gene: 5. The germline gives CDR1 MNHEY, CDR2 SVGAGI. The CDR3 bases are TGTGCCAGCAGTTACGGTATAGCGGGAGTCTACGAGCAGTACTTC. Translation: CASSYGIAGVYEQYF.

On this clone: A read error may produce the germline difference seen at one junction end. The V gene is TRBV2, the J gene TRBJ2-5; D may correspond to TRBD1 or TRBD2 (5 bases each). In germline, CDR1 is SNHLY, CDR2 FYNNEI. CDR3 length: 12 amino acids. Here the CDR3 reads CASSGGLREQYF. The DNA for the CDR3 is TGTGCCAGTAGTGGGGGTTTGAGGGAGCAGTACTTC.

The chain links TRBV5-6 to TRBJ2-7; D not certain. V was pared by 0 bases and J by 5 bases, with 12 bases between. Per the germline V gene, CDR1 is SGHDT and CDR2 is YYEEEE. There are 14 residues in the CDR3. The CDR3 is CASSLGLDRHEQYF. CDR3 coding DNA: TGTGCCAGCAGCTTGGGACTTGACCGGCACGAGCAGTACTTC.

The chain carries TRBV5-4 and TRBJ2-5, with TRBD2 matching over 10 bases. V trimming: 0 bases; J trimming: 1 base; junction bases outside the gene matches: 9. The CDR3 sequence is 18 residues long. Germline-derived CDR1 and CDR2 are SGHNT and YYREEE (reference sequence). The CDR3 region is CASSLGGRLAGTQETQYF. DNA for the CDR3: TGTGCCAGCAGCTTGGGGGGGAGACTAGCGGGTACCCAAGAGACCCAGTACTTC.

This clone was counted a few times. The V gene is TRBV28, the J gene TRBJ1-5, with no clear D. The V end was cut by 2 bases, the J end by 5 bases, with 13 bases between. The germline CDR1 and CDR2 sequences are MDHEN and SYDVKM. There are 15 residues in the CDR3. CDR3 sequence reads: CASSLPSRVDQPQHF. CDR3 DNA sequence: TGTGCCAGCAGTTTACCCTCTCGAGTGGATCAGCCCCAGCATTTT.

The chain has TRBV7-9 and TRBJ2-3; D is possibly TRBD1 (6 bases). Trimming stripped 4 bases from V and 2 bases from J, with 13 bases between. CDR1 SEHNR and CDR2 FQNEAQ come from the germline V gene (reference sequence). The CDR3 loop spans 15 amino acids. DNA of the CDR3: TGTGCCAGCAGCTCCCCCGGGACAACCACAGATACGCAGTATTTT. Translating gives CASSSPGTTTDTQYF.

The rearrangement uses TRBV2 and TRBJ2-3; a weak D match, TRBD2 (6 bases). V was shortened by 11 bases and J by 2 bases, with 14 bases between the two germline ends. Germline V gives CDR1 SNHLY, CDR2 FYNNEI. There are 13 residues in the CDR3. Here the CDR3 DNA reads TGTGCCGCCGGGGACTCCCTCACAGATACGCAGTATTTT. Translation gives CAAGDSLTDTQYF. Full variable domain (outside the CDR3, taken from reference TRBV2 and TRBJ2-3): EPEVTQTPSHQVTQMGQEVILRCVPISNHLYFYWYRQILGQKVEFLVSFYNNEISEKSEIFDDQFSVERPDGSNFTLKIRSTKLEDSAMYFCAAGDSLTDTQYFGPGTRLTVL.

On this clone: One end of the junction is discordant with germline, which a read error may explain. The V and J genes are TRBV7-9 and TRBJ1-1; D perhaps matches TRBD1 (5 bases). The V gene's germline CDR1 is SEHNR and CDR2 FQNEAQ (reference sequence). The CDR3 totals 12 residues. The CDR3 coding sequence is TGTTCCAGCAGCCCTGACAGTACTGAAGCTTTCTTT. As protein: CSSSPDSTEAFF.

The chain joins TRBV28 to TRBJ2-7, with TRBD1 matching 9 bases. CDR3 length equals 15 residues. From germline, CDR1 is MDHEN and CDR2 SYDVKM. The J segment lost 1 base and the V segment lost 6 bases, leaving 7 bases of the junction unmatched. In DNA form, the CDR3 reads TGTGCCAGCAGCCCCGCGGGACAGGGATCCTACGAGCAGTACTTC. This translates into CASSPAGQGSYEQYF. The variable domain in full, completed from reference TRBV28 and TRBJ2-7, reads DVKVTQSSRYLVKRTGEKVFLECVQDMDHENMFWYRQDPGLGLRLIYFSYDVKMKEKGDIPEGYSVSREKKERFSLILESASTNQTSMYLCASSPAGQGSYEQYFGPGTRLTVT.

This clone appeared a few times. The rearrangement links TRBV9 to TRBJ2-5; TRBD1 agrees at 9 bases. Looked up from germline, CDR1 is SGDLS and CDR2 is YYNGEE. V dropped 0 bases and J dropped 8; count of bases not matched to a gene: 5. The CDR3 spans 14 residues. Here the CDR3 DNA reads TGTGCCAGCAGCGTAGAAAACACAGGGGGCACCCAGTACTTC. Protein sequence: CASSVENTGGTQYF. The whole variable domain, remainder taken from reference TRBV9 and TRBJ2-5, is DSGVTQTPKHLITATGQRVTLRCSPRSGDLSVYWYQQSLDQGLQFLIQYYNGEERAKGNILERFSAQQFPDLHSELNLSSLELGDSALYFCASSVENTGGTQYFGPGTRLLVL.